This T cell receptor beta chain was sequenced in a study of technical replicates of blood from several donors. This CDR3 region has 12 residues. Germline V gene data show CDR1 as SNHLY and CDR2 as FYNNEI. Trimming at V came to 6 bases and at J to 8 bases, leaving 3 bases not matched to a gene. The data were produced by immunoSEQ multiplex PCR, yet TCRdb's version contains in-frame clones alone and is incomplete. The table records about 81,000 clones, 90% to 96% of them present only once. Specimen: T cells isolated from PBMCs. The chain has TRBV2 and TRBJ1-4; the match to TRBD1 covers 7 bases. The TCR sequence derives from a human donor in good health. The CDR3 loop reads CASRVQGEKLFF. The CDR3 nucleotides are TGTGCCAGCAGGGTACAGGGGGAAAAACTGTTTTTT.